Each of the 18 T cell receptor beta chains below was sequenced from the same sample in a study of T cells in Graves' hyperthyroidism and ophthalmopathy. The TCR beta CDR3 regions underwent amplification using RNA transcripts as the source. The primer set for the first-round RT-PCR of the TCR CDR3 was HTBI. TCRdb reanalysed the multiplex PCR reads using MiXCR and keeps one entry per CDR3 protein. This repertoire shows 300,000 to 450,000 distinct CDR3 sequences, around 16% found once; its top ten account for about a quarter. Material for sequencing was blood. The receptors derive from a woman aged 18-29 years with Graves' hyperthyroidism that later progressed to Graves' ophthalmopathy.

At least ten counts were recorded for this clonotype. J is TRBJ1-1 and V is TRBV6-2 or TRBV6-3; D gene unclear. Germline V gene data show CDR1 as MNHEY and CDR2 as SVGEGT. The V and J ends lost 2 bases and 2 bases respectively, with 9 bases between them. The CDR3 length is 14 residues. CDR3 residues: CASSYNRVNTEAFF. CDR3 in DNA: TGTGCCAGCAGTTACAACAGAGTAAACACTGAAGCTTTCTTT.

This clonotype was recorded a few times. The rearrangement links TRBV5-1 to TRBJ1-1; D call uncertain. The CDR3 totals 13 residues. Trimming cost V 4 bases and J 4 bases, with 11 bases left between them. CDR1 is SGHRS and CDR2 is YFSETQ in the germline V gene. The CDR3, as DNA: TGCGCCAGCAGCCAAATACCTCCCACTGAAGCTTTCTTT. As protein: CASSQIPPTEAFF.

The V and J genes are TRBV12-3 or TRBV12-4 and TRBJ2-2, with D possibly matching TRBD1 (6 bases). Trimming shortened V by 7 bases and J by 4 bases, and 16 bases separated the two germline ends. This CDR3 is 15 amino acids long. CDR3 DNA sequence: TGTGCCAGCACCAAAACACAGGGATTCACCGGGGAGCTGTTTTTT. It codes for CASTKTQGFTGELFF.

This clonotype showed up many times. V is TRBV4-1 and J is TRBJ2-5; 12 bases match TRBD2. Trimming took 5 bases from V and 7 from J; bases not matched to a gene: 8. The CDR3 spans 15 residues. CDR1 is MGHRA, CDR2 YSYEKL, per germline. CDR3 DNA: TGCGCCAGCAGCGAACTAGCGGGAGGAGTGGCGACCCAGTACTTC. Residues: CASSELAGGVATQYF.

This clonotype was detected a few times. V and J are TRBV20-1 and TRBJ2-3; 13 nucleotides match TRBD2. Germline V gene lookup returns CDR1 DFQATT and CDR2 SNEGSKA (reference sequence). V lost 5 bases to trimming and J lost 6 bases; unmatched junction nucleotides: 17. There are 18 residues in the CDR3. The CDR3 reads CSAETSGRALSRSDTQYF. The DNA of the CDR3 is TGCAGTGCTGAAACTAGCGGGAGGGCCTTGTCGCGTTCGGATACGCAGTATTTT.

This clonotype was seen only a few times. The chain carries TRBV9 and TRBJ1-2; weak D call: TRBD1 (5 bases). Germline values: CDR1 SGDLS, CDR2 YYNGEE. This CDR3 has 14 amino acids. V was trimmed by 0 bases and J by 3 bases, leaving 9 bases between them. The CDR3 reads CASSVDGGDYGYTF. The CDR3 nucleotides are TGTGCCAGCAGCGTAGATGGGGGGGACTATGGCTACACCTTC.

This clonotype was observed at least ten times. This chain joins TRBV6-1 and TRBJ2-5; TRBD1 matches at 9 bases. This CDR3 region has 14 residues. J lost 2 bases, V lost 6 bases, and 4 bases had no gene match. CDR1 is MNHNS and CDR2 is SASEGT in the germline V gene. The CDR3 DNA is TGTGCCAGCAGAACGGACAGGGGACAAGAGACCCAGTACTTC. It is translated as CASRTDRGQETQYF.

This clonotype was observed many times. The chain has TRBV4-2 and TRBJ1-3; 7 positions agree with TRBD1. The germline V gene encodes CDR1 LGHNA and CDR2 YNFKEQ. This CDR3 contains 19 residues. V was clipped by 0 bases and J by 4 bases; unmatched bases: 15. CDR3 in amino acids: CASSQEGRTGGGWGNTIYF. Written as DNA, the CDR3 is TGTGCCAGCAGCCAAGAGGGCCGGACAGGAGGCGGATGGGGAAACACCATATATTTT.

CDR3 region: CASSVGGYEQFF. DNA for the CDR3: TGTGCCAGCAGCGTAGGGGGGTATGAGCAGTTCTTC. The rearrangement links TRBV9 to TRBJ2-1; D may match TRBD1 or TRBD2 (5 bases each). CDR1 is SGDLS and CDR2 is YYNGEE in the germline V gene. CDR3 size: 12 residues. V was shortened by 0 bases and J by 8 bases, with 6 bases between the two germline ends.

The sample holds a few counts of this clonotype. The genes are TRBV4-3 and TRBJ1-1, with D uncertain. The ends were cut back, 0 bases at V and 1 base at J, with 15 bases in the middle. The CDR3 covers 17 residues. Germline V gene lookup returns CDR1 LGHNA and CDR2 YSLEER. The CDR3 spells CASSQDIIVGPNTEAFF. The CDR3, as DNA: TGCGCCAGCAGCCAAGATATAATAGTAGGTCCGAACACTGAAGCTTTCTTT.

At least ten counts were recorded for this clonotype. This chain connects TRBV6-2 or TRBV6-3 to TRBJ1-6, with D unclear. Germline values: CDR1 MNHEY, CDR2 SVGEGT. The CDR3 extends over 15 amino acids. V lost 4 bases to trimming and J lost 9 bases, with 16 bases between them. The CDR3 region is CASSSTNLSSSPLHF. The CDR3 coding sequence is TGTGCCAGCAGTTCTACAAATCTGTCAAGTTCACCCCTCCACTTT.

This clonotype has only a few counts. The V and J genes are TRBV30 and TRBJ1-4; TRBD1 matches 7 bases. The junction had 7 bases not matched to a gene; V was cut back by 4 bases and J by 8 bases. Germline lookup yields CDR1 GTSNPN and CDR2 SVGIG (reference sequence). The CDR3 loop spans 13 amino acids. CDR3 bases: TGTGCCTGGAAGCGACAGGGTGGGGAAAAACTGTTTTTT. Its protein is CAWKRQGGEKLFF.

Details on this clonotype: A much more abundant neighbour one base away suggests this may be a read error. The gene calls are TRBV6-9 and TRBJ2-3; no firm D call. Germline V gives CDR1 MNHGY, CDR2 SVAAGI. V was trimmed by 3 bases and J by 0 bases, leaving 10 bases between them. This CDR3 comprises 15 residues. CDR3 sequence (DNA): TGTGCCAGCAGTTACCTGGCCCGTAGCACAGATACGCAGTATTTT. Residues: CASSYLARSTDTQYF.

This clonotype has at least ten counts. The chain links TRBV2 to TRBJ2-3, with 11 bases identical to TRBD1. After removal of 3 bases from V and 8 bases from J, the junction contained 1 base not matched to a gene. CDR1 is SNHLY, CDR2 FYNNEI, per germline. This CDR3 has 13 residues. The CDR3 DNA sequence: TGTGCCAGCAGTGAGGGACAGGGGGGTACGCAGTATTTT. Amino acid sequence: CASSEGQGGTQYF.

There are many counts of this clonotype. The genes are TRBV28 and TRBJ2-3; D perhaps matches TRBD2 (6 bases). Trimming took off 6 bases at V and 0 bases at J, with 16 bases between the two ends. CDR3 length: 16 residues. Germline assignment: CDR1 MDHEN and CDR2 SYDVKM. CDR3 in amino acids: CASSWRLGTSTDTQYF. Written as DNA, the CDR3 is TGTGCCAGCAGCTGGCGACTAGGGACTAGCACAGATACGCAGTATTTT.

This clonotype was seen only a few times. This CDR3 reads CASDSSSGKLWNEQFF. As DNA, the CDR3 is TGTGCCAGCGATTCATCTAGCGGGAAACTGTGGAATGAGCAGTTCTTC. The rearrangement joins TRBV6-1 to TRBJ2-1, with TRBD2 matching 9 bases. The germline CDR1 and CDR2 sequences are MNHNS and SASEGT. There are 16 residues in the CDR3. Trimming at V came to 8 bases and at J to 7 bases, leaving 15 bases not matched to a gene.

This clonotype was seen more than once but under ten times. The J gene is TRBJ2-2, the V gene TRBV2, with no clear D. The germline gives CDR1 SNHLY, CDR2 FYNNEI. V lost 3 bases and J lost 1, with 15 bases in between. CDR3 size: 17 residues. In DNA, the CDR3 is TGTGCCAGCAGTGATAACCCCCAAACTCAGAACACCGGGGAGCTGTTTTTT. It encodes CASSDNPQTQNTGELFF.

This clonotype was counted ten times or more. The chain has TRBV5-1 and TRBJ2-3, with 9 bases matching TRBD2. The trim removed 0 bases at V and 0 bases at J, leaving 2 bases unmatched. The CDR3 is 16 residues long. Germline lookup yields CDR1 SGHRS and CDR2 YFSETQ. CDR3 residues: CASSLGSGRSTDTQYF. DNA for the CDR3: TGCGCCAGCAGCTTGGGGAGCGGGAGGAGCACAGATACGCAGTATTTT.